This T cell receptor (beta chain) is from a study of T cells in Graves' hyperthyroidism and ophthalmopathy. In this sample, this clonotype turned up many times. The target antigen is unknown. Diagnostic assessment was based on clinical symptoms, serum thyroxine and TRAb, thyroid ultrasound and orbital computed tomography. Trimming took 3 bases from V and 11 from J, leaving 5 bases between them. The CDR3 totals 11 residues. Germline CDR1 SEHNR, CDR2 FQNEAQ (reference sequence). Findings and limits, study-wide: Blood held most thyroid clonotypes expanded above 0.001 frequency. Ophthalmopathy and stable hyperthyroidism were told apart by a 13 V-J model.

The CDR3 regions of TCR beta were amplified from RNA transcripts. With the HTBI primer set, the TCR CDR3 went through a first round of RT-PCR. MiXCR, run by TCRdb on the multiplex PCR reads, gives a single entry per CDR3 protein. The sample has 500,000 to 650,000 distinct CDR3 sequences, 46% seen once. J is TRBJ1-6 and V is TRBV7-9; D ambiguous. This TCR was recovered from an adult woman with Graves' disease, either hyperthyroidism or ophthalmopathy (not recorded which). The specimen sequenced was peripheral blood or thyroid tissue (not recorded which). The CDR3 DNA is TGTGCCAGCAGCTTCGGGCCACCCCTCCACTTT. Protein sequence: CASSFGPPLHF.